These 3 T cell receptor beta chains share one sample of origin, sequenced in a study of cytomegalovirus exposure and HLA in healthy donors. Repertoires were generated with immunoSEQ multiplex PCR, while TCRdb's copy carries only in-frame clones and drops some. The sample lists under 300,000 clones, approximately 86% seen once, with roughly 1.2% in the top ten. The sequenced sample was PBMCs. The receptor source for this set is a woman aged 25 to 39 in good health and CMV-seropositive.

The chain carries TRBV5-1 and TRBJ2-7, with TRBD1 matching 8 bases. Germline lookup yields CDR1 SGHRS and CDR2 YFSETQ. The CDR3 runs to 15 residues. Germline trimming cut 3 bases from V and 2 bases from J; bases unmatched to any gene: 7. CDR3 residues: CASSSTGVNTYEQYF. The CDR3 nucleotides are TGCGCCAGCAGCTCGACAGGGGTGAATACCTACGAGCAGTACTTC.

The chain links TRBV7-9 to TRBJ1-1; no clear D gene. This CDR3 contains 19 residues. The V gene's germline CDR1 is SEHNR and CDR2 FQNEAQ (reference sequence). With 4 bases removed from V and 5 bases from J, the gap between germline ends came to 29 bases. CDR3 protein: CASSSGNLKSRQRRTEAFF. The CDR3 bases are TGTGCCAGCAGCTCGGGGAACCTGAAATCCCGGCAGAGGAGGACTGAAGCTTTCTTT.

This sequence joins TRBV14 and TRBJ1-5; D might be TRBD1 (5 bases). This CDR3 spans 13 amino acids. Germline CDR1 and CDR2: SGHDN and FVKESK. The germline V and J ends were trimmed by 3 bases and 9 bases, with 12 bases remaining between them. The CDR3, as DNA: TGTGCCAGCAGCCACGGGGGTTTCGGGCCCCAGCATTTT. It encodes CASSHGGFGPQHF.